One sample yielded the 10 T cell receptor beta chains listed below, sequenced in a study of Ad26.COV2.S vaccination and SARS-CoV-2 variants. The treatment denotes: 15 to 20 received Ad26.COV2.S at low or high dose, single or two shots; roughly 5 received placebo; per-sample allocation not given. It was on day 63 after the first vaccine or placebo injection that samples were taken. Some clones are missing from TCRdb's copy, which holds only in-frame ones; the method was immunoSEQ multiplex PCR. The profile covers nearly 400,000 clones, with 70% to 90% appearing a single time and approximately 1.9% taken by the ten largest. The input for sequencing was peripheral blood, taken in a trial of Ad26.COV2.S vaccine versus placebo. The source of these receptors is a person between 18 and 59 years old who received the Ad26.COV2.S COVID-19 vaccine or a placebo.

J is TRBJ2-2 and V is TRBV3-1 (or the pseudogene TRBV3-2), with D unclear. This CDR3 is built from 11 residues. Germline lookup yields CDR1 LGHDT and CDR2 YNNKEL (reference sequence). V was shortened by 7 bases and J by 8 bases, with 8 bases between the two germline ends. CDR3 residues: CASTLGGELFF. The CDR3 bases are TGTGCCAGCACCCTTGGTGGGGAGCTGTTTTTT.

V usage is TRBV4-3 and J usage is TRBJ1-4; tentatively, D is TRBD1 (5 bases). This CDR3 spans 16 amino acids. V lost 0 bases and J 8 bases, leaving 16 bases between the germline ends. Germline assignment: CDR1 LGHNA and CDR2 YSLEER. The CDR3 loop reads CASSQEAGHKGEKLFF. The CDR3 DNA sequence: TGCGCCAGCAGCCAAGAGGCAGGGCACAAGGGGGAAAAACTGTTTTTT.

The chain links TRBV12-3 or TRBV12-4 to TRBJ1-1; the D gene is possibly TRBD1 (5 bases). This CDR3 region has 13 residues. V was pared by 7 bases and J by 4 bases, with 13 bases between. CDR3 nucleotides: TGTGCCAGCAAACCCCAGAGGGGCACTGAAGCTTTCTTT. Encoded protein: CASKPQRGTEAFF.

This chain uses TRBV5-6 with TRBJ1-3, with no clear D. V shed 0 bases and J shed 0 bases, with 7 bases lying between them. This CDR3 has 15 amino acids. Germline V gene sequence: CDR1 SGHDT, CDR2 YYEEEE. The CDR3 bases are TGTGCCAGCAGCTTGGACCCTAGCTCTGGAAACACCATATATTTT. This translates into CASSLDPSSGNTIYF.

The rearrangement joins TRBV2 to TRBJ1-1, with TRBD1 as a possible D gene (5 bases). V dropped 1 base and J dropped 4 bases, with 16 bases sitting between them. The CDR3 extends over 16 amino acids. Germline V lookup: CDR1 SNHLY, CDR2 FYNNEI. The CDR3 region is CASSEVAGRTGTEAFF. CDR3 coding DNA: TGTGCCAGCAGTGAAGTGGCAGGGAGGACGGGCACTGAAGCTTTCTTT.

The V call is TRBV7-2, the J call TRBJ2-1, with D uncertain. The length of the CDR3 is 13 residues. CDR1 is SGHTA, CDR2 FQGNSA, per germline. The ends were cut back, 4 bases at V and 5 bases at J, with 9 bases in the middle. For the CDR3, the DNA is TGTGCCAGCAGCTGGAGCCGGGACAATGAGCAGTTCTTC. It is translated as CASSWSRDNEQFF.

A single count supports this clone. The CDR3 nucleotides are TGTGCCAGCACCTCGTCCCCGAACACTGAAGCTTTCTTT. Protein product: CASTSSPNTEAFF. The chain uses TRBV28 and TRBJ1-1; D not certain. Between the trimmed V and J ends, which lost 7 bases and 1 base, there was a span of 10 bases. This CDR3 spans 13 amino acids. Germline V gene lookup returns CDR1 MDHEN and CDR2 SYDVKM.

The chain links TRBV28 to TRBJ1-1; D not resolved. The length of the CDR3 is 16 residues. In germline, CDR1 is MDHEN, CDR2 SYDVKM. The V gene lost 6 bases and the J gene lost 0 bases, with 17 bases spanning the gap. CDR3 sequence reads: CASSRPRALMNTEAFF. Here the CDR3 DNA reads TGTGCCAGCAGCCGTCCAAGGGCTCTTATGAACACTGAAGCTTTCTTT. Looking up the rest from reference TRBV28 and TRBJ1-1 gives the full variable domain: DVKVTQSSRYLVKRTGEKVFLECVQDMDHENMFWYRQDPGLGLRLIYFSYDVKMKEKGDIPEGYSVSREKKERFSLILESASTNQTSMYLCASSRPRALMNTEAFFGQGTRLTVV.

The rearrangement joins TRBV6-2 or TRBV6-3 to TRBJ2-3; weak D call: TRBD2 (5 bases). Between the trimmed V and J ends, which lost 5 bases and 1 base, there was a span of 13 bases. CDR1 and CDR2 (germline): MNHEY, SVGEGT. The CDR3 totals 15 residues. The CDR3 bases are TGTGCCAGCAGTGGGGAGAGGAAGGGCACAGATACGCAGTATTTT. It specifies CASSGERKGTDTQYF.

The rearrangement joins TRBV24-1 to TRBJ2-1; D is undetermined. Germline CDR1 and CDR2: KGHDR and SFDVKD. The CDR3 totals 12 residues. V was clipped by 3 bases and J by 7 bases, with 6 bases between them. The CDR3 DNA sequence: TGTGCCACCAGTGATGAAAAGAATGAGCAGTTCTTC. Its protein product is CATSDEKNEQFF.